Below, 18 T cell receptor beta chains from the same sample are listed, as sequenced in a study of cytomegalovirus exposure and HLA in healthy donors (dated by TCRdb to about 2017). Library preparation used the immunoSEQ multiplex PCR assay. In TCRdb, the immuneACCESS table is reduced to in-frame sequences with V and J assigned. These tables do not hold every clone; where another copy was compared, an unresolved V gene accounts for under half, and the others remain unexplained. The sample records 66,000 or so clones, approximately 96% of which are singletons. The ten most abundant clones make up 1.5% to 2% of the sample. Sequenced input: PBMCs. These receptors all come from a woman aged 18-29 years in good health and CMV-seropositive.

The chain joins TRBV11-2 to TRBJ2-1, with unresolved D. The CDR3 runs 13 residues. Trimming removed 1 base at V and 3 bases at J, with 4 bases between. Germline V gene sequence: CDR1 SGHAT, CDR2 FQNNGV. This CDR3 is CASSLGLYNEQFF. DNA for the CDR3: TGTGCCAGCAGCTTAGGGCTCTACAATGAGCAGTTCTTC. Supplemented by reference TRBV11-2 and TRBJ2-1, the full variable domain reads EAGVAQSPRYKIIEKRQSVAFWCNPISGHATLYWYQQILGQGPKLLIQFQNNGVVDDSQLPKDRFSAERLKGVDSTLKIQPAKLEDSAVYLCASSLGLYNEQFFGPGTRLTVL.

The chain recombines TRBV29-1 with TRBJ1-2, with D maybe TRBD1 (6 bases). The length of the CDR3 is 14 residues. Trimming pared 5 bases from V and 6 bases from J, leaving 19 bases between. Per germline, CDR1 SQVTM and CDR2 ANQGSEA. CDR3 DNA: TGCAGCGTTCGACTCCTCTCGGACAGAGATGGCTACACCTTC. Translating it yields CSVRLLSDRDGYTF.

The chain joins TRBV27 to TRBJ2-3; the D gene is possibly TRBD1 (6 bases). Per the germline V gene, CDR1 is MNHEY and CDR2 is SMNVEV (reference sequence). The CDR3 is made up of 14 amino acids. Trimming removed 6 bases from V and 14 bases from J, with 24 bases in between. The DNA of the CDR3 is TGTGCCAGCAGACGCTCCCCTGCCGGGACAATTCGGTATTTT. This encodes CASRRSPAGTIRYF.

The chain combines TRBV6-6 with TRBJ2-7; 9 bases are a match to TRBD1. This CDR3 has 14 amino acids. With V trimmed by 7 bases and J by 2 bases, 6 bases remained unmatched. CDR1 is MNHNY and CDR2 is SVGAGI in the germline V gene (reference sequence). CDR3: CASIRGQGPYEQYF. CDR3 in DNA: TGTGCCAGCATAAGAGGACAGGGGCCCTACGAGCAGTACTTC.

The V gene is TRBV5-1, the J gene TRBJ2-7; 9 positions match TRBD1. The V gene's germline CDR1 is SGHRS and CDR2 YFSETQ. The length of the CDR3 is 17 residues. V shed 3 bases, J shed 2 bases, and the junction held 12 bases outside the gene matches. The CDR3 DNA is TGCGCCAGCAGCTCGGACTGGACAGGGGCGAACCCCTACGAGCAGTACTTC. It translates to CASSSDWTGANPYEQYF.

The chain couples TRBV11-3 to TRBJ2-2; TRBD2 agrees at 9 bases. Germline-derived CDR1 and CDR2 are SGHNT and YENEEA. V dropped 2 bases and J dropped 5; count of bases not matched to a gene: 12. CDR3 length: 18 amino acids. In nucleotides, the CDR3 is TGTGCCAGCAGCTTAACTAGCGGGTTCAAGGATCGGACCGGGGAGCTGTTTTTT. Translating it yields CASSLTSGFKDRTGELFF. The whole variable domain, remainder taken from reference TRBV11-3 and TRBJ2-2, is EAGVVQSPRYKIIEKKQPVAFWCNPISGHNTLYWYLQNLGQGPELLIRYENEEAVDDSQLPKDRFSAERLKGVDSTLKIQPAELGDSAVYLCASSLTSGFKDRTGELFFGEGSRLTVL.

The CDR3: CASSLDGGGYTF. CDR3 sequence (DNA): TGTGCCAGCAGCTTGGACGGGGGAGGCTACACCTTC. V is TRBV5-4 and J is TRBJ1-2; possible D gene TRBD1, 5 bases. The CDR3 has 12 residues. Germline V gene sequence: CDR1 SGHNT, CDR2 YYREEE (reference sequence). Trimming cost V 0 bases and J 8 bases, with 8 bases left between them.

The V and J genes are TRBV21-1 and TRBJ2-7; the table gives TRBD1 as D, unverified against the DNA. TRBV21-1 is a pseudogene. The CDR3 extends over 16 amino acids. In DNA, the CDR3 is TGTGCCAGCAGCAACTTCAGCACCCAGGCCCTCTACGAGCAGTACTTC. Protein sequence: CASSNFSTQALYEQYF.

The chain links TRBV27 to TRBJ1-1; D perhaps matches TRBD1 (5 bases). CDR1 MNHEY and CDR2 SMNVEV come from the germline V gene (reference sequence). The ends were cut back, 6 bases at V and 1 base at J, with 15 bases in the middle. The CDR3 has 15 residues. The DNA of the CDR3 is TGTGCCAGCAGCAAAAGCACTCAGGGGAACACTGAAGCTTTCTTT. Translation: CASSKSTQGNTEAFF.

The genes are TRBV4-1 and TRBJ1-5; TRBD1 agrees at 8 bases. This CDR3 is 18 amino acids long. Germline CDR1 is MGHRA and CDR2 is YSYEKL. Losses at the gene ends were 1 base for V and 3 bases for J; bases not matched to a gene: 11. The CDR3 spells CASSQGIGTGGDNQPQHF. CDR3 sequence (DNA): TGCGCCAGCAGCCAAGGAATAGGAACAGGGGGAGACAATCAGCCCCAGCATTTT.

Here the CDR3 reads CARNPGLAASSSYNEQFF. The CDR3 DNA follows: TGTGCCAGGAACCCGGGACTAGCGGCATCGAGCTCCTACAATGAGCAGTTCTTC. This chain joins TRBV2 and TRBJ2-1, with TRBD2 matching 11 bases. The trim removed 9 bases at V and 0 bases at J, leaving 13 bases unmatched. There are 18 residues in the CDR3. Germline V gene lookup returns CDR1 SNHLY and CDR2 FYNNEI.

The chain joins TRBV10-2 to TRBJ2-7; 12 bases fit TRBD1. Trimming at V came to 5 bases and at J to 10 bases, leaving 12 bases not matched to a gene. CDR1 is WSHSY and CDR2 is SAAADI in the germline V gene. This CDR3 has 15 residues. The CDR3 loop reads CASSLSPGQGASQYF. CDR3 bases: TGCGCCAGCAGTTTATCACCGGGACAGGGGGCATCTCAGTACTTC.

V gene TRBV2 combines with J gene TRBJ1-2; 7 nucleotides line up with TRBD1. CDR3 length: 14 amino acids. V was pared by 6 bases and J by 3 bases, with 7 bases of the junction left unmatched. Germline values: CDR1 SNHLY, CDR2 FYNNEI. The CDR3 loop is CASRRQGLDYGYTF. For the CDR3, the DNA is TGTGCCAGCAGAAGACAGGGACTGGACTATGGCTACACCTTC. Variable domain in full (rest from reference TRBV2 and TRBJ1-2): EPEVTQTPSHQVTQMGQEVILRCVPISNHLYFYWYRQILGQKVEFLVSFYNNEISEKSEIFDDQFSVERPDGSNFTLKIRSTKLEDSAMYFCASRRQGLDYGYTFGSGTRLTVV.

The rearrangement joins TRBV29-1 to TRBJ2-5, with TRBD1 as a possible D gene (5 bases). The CDR3 totals 12 residues. Germline lookup yields CDR1 SQVTM and CDR2 ANQGSEA. Trimming pared 2 bases from V and 4 bases from J, leaving 8 bases between. As DNA, the CDR3 is TGCAGCGTTGAAATTAGGGGAGAGACCCAGTACTTC. Its translation: CSVEIRGETQYF.

A note on this clone: An end of the junction differs from the germline gene, which may be a read error. The rearrangement uses TRBV27 and TRBJ2-7; unclear D gene. The CDR3 extends over 15 amino acids. CDR1 is MNHEY and CDR2 is SMNVEV in the germline V gene (reference sequence). CDR3 nucleotide sequence: TGTGCCAGCAGCGAAGCAGGATCCGATTCCTACGAGCAGCACTTC. Residues: CASSEAGSDSYEQHF.

This chain links TRBV11-2 with TRBJ2-5, with D perhaps matching TRBD2 (6 bases). Germline V gene sequence: CDR1 SGHAT, CDR2 FQNNGV. The V end lost 5 bases, the J end lost 3 bases, and 16 bases lay between the germline ends. The CDR3 has 15 amino acids. CDR3 loop: CASSTRLDYEETQYF. The CDR3 DNA is TGTGCCAGCAGCACGAGACTAGATTACGAAGAGACCCAGTACTTC.

This chain joins TRBV6-5 and TRBJ2-3, with D perhaps TRBD2 (6 bases). This CDR3 region has 13 residues. The V and J ends lost 0 bases and 14 bases respectively, with 15 bases between them. CDR1 is MNHEY, CDR2 SVGAGI, per germline. CDR3 region: CASSYSMGEAPYF. The CDR3 nucleotides read TGTGCCAGCAGTTACTCGATGGGGGAGGCTCCGTATTTT.

The chain combines TRBV5-6 with TRBJ1-2; possible D gene TRBD1, 6 bases. V lost 4 bases and J 7 bases, leaving 17 bases between the germline ends. Germline V gives CDR1 SGHDT, CDR2 YYEEEE. The CDR3 contains 14 residues. The CDR3 region is CASSPGGGYGGYTF. CDR3 nucleotide sequence: TGTGCCAGCAGCCCGGGGGGGGGCTACGGTGGCTACACCTTC.